The 8 T cell receptor beta chains given below trace back to one sample, sequenced in a study of cytomegalovirus exposure and HLA in healthy donors. A multiplex PCR was run with 60 Vbeta primers and 13 Jbeta primers. Profiling relied on immunoSEQ multiplex PCR, and the TCRdb table lists in-frame clones only, not all of them. The repertoire holds about 160,000 clones, with roughly four fifths as singletons. Input material: PBMCs. All receptors come from a man aged 50-60 years in good health and CMV-seropositive.

The chain joins TRBV4-3 to TRBJ2-5; maybe TRBD1 (6 bases). The last part of the DNA fits TRBJ2-7 better; the J call may be wrong. This CDR3 spans 15 amino acids. Germline CDR1 is LGHNA and CDR2 is YSLEER. In DNA, the CDR3 is TGCGCCAGCAGCCCCCTCACAGGGAGCTCCTACGAGCAGTACTTC. Translated: CASSPLTGSSYEQYF.

This clone is a singleton in its sample. The chain carries TRBV9 and TRBJ2-5, with D possibly matching TRBD2 (5 bases). V gave up 4 bases and J gave up 1 base, with 14 bases separating them. The CDR3 spans 15 residues. Per germline, CDR1 SGDLS and CDR2 YYNGEE. The CDR3 DNA is TGTGCCAGCAGCCCGCCTAGAGGGAGCCAAGAGACCCAGTACTTC. Protein product: CASSPPRGSQETQYF.

This chain uses TRBV9 with TRBJ1-4; TRBD1 matches at 9 bases. The germline gives CDR1 SGDLS, CDR2 YYNGEE. Unmatched junction bases numbered 6, after V lost 2 bases and J lost 7 bases. The CDR3 runs to 15 residues. CDR3 sequence (DNA): TGTGCCAGCAGCGTGGGGACAGGGCCCTCTGAAAAACTGTTTTTT. Translated, it gives CASSVGTGPSEKLFF.

The chain has TRBV2 and TRBJ2-7; 9 bases match TRBD1. After removal of 8 bases from V and 3 bases from J, the junction contained 8 bases not matched to a gene. The germline CDR1 and CDR2 sequences are SNHLY and FYNNEI. The CDR3 is made up of 14 amino acids. Written as DNA, the CDR3 is TGTGCCAGCCTATTGACAGGGGGTAGCTACGAGCAGTACTTC. Encoded protein: CASLLTGGSYEQYF.

The chain links TRBV18 to TRBJ2-7; TRBD2 matches at 15 bases. CDR3 length: 15 residues. CDR1 and CDR2 (germline): KGHSH, LQKENI. V lost 3 bases to trimming and J lost 4 bases; unmatched junction nucleotides: 1. The chain's CDR3 is CASSPGTSGRYEQYF. CDR3 bases: TGTGCCAGCTCACCTGGGACTAGCGGGAGGTACGAGCAGTACTTC.

The chain has TRBV9 and TRBJ2-3; maybe TRBD2 (5 bases). The CDR3 spans 17 residues. CDR1 and CDR2 (germline): SGDLS, YYNGEE. V was cut by 3 bases and J by 2 bases, with 19 bases left in between. CDR3 bases: TGTGCCAGCAGCGCCGGGGATTTTCTAGCCGTCACAGATACGCAGTATTTT. Protein sequence: CASSAGDFLAVTDTQYF.

This chain joins TRBV28 and TRBJ2-5; 7 positions match TRBD1. This CDR3 spans 15 amino acids. Losses at the gene ends were 2 bases for V and 2 bases for J; bases not matched to a gene: 5. CDR1 and CDR2 (germline): MDHEN, SYDVKM. The CDR3, as DNA: TGTGCCAGCAGTTTACGGTGGACAGGACAAGAGACCCAGTACTTC. Translated, it gives CASSLRWTGQETQYF.

J is TRBJ2-1 and V is TRBV27, with TRBD2 matching over 10 bases. The germline CDR1 and CDR2 sequences are MNHEY and SMNVEV (reference sequence). Trimming at V came to 5 bases and at J to 2 bases, leaving 6 bases not matched to a gene. This CDR3 comprises 16 residues. The DNA for the CDR3 is TGTGCCAGCAGTCCCGTAGCGGGAGGAACCTACAATGAGCAGTTCTTC. The encoded protein is CASSPVAGGTYNEQFF.